The 7 T cell receptor beta chains below come from one sample, sequenced in a study of cytomegalovirus exposure and HLA in healthy donors (dated by TCRdb to 2016 to 2017). Libraries came from the immunoSEQ multiplex PCR assay. A mixture of 60 forward primers for TCR Vbeta segments and 13 reverse primers for TCR Jbeta segments was used in the multiplex PCR. In TCRdb, the immuneACCESS table is reduced to in-frame sequences with V and J assigned. These tables do not hold every clone; where another copy was compared, an unresolved V gene accounts for under half, and the others remain unexplained. The sample table shows 150,000 to 200,000 clones, and 75% to 90% are seen once. 9.3% of the sample lies in the top ten. The sequencing input was PBMCs. The receptors were sampled from a man aged 18 to 29 in good health and CMV-seropositive.

The chain links TRBV6-5 to TRBJ2-7; D ambiguous. The CDR3 is 13 amino acids. Germline V gives CDR1 MNHEY, CDR2 SVGAGI. V lost 0 bases, J lost 2 bases, and 5 bases lay in between. The CDR3 region has the DNA TGTGCCAGCAGTTACTCCACAGCCTACGAGCAGTACTTC. Protein: CASSYSTAYEQYF.

This chain joins TRBV9 and TRBJ2-1; the D gene is possibly TRBD2 (6 bases). CDR1 and CDR2 from the germline V gene are SGDLS and YYNGEE. With 2 bases removed from V and 5 bases from J, the gap between germline ends came to 14 bases. This CDR3 is 15 amino acids long. The CDR3 loop is CASSVRGSVNNEQFF. CDR3 DNA sequence: TGTGCCAGCAGCGTTCGGGGGAGTGTTAACAATGAGCAGTTCTTC. Combining the CDR3 with reference TRBV9 and TRBJ2-1 gives the whole variable domain DSGVTQTPKHLITATGQRVTLRCSPRSGDLSVYWYQQSLDQGLQFLIQYYNGEERAKGNILERFSAQQFPDLHSELNLSSLELGDSALYFCASSVRGSVNNEQFFGPGTRLTVL.

The gene calls are TRBV13 and TRBJ2-2; TRBD2 is a possible D gene (5 bases). The CDR3 is 14 residues long. CDR1 and CDR2 (germline): PRHDT, FYEKMQ (reference sequence). Deletions cut 5 bases from V and 4 bases from J, with 11 bases between. CDR3 in amino acids: CASSTQLGTGELFF. In DNA, the CDR3 is TGTGCCAGCAGCACACAACTAGGCACCGGGGAGCTGTTTTTT.

V and J are TRBV28 and TRBJ1-4; D uncertain. CDR3 length equals 15 residues. Germline V gives CDR1 MDHEN, CDR2 SYDVKM. The V gene lost 6 bases and the J gene lost 0 bases, with 11 bases spanning the gap. This CDR3 is CASRPSTTTNEKLFF. The CDR3 nucleotides are TGTGCCAGCAGGCCCTCTACGACAACTAATGAAAAACTGTTTTTT. The entire variable domain, with the rest obtained from reference TRBV28 and TRBJ1-4, is as follows: DVKVTQSSRYLVKRTGEKVFLECVQDMDHENMFWYRQDPGLGLRLIYFSYDVKMKEKGDIPEGYSVSREKKERFSLILESASTNQTSMYLCASRPSTTTNEKLFFGSGTQLSVL.

The chain combines TRBV9 with TRBJ2-1, with 8 bases lining up with TRBD2. Germline V gene sequence: CDR1 SGDLS, CDR2 YYNGEE. V lost 0 bases and J lost 10; bases outside the gene matches: 9. The CDR3 is 15 amino acids. The CDR3 protein is CASSVVSGALGEQFF. The CDR3 DNA follows: TGTGCCAGCAGCGTAGTTAGCGGGGCGCTTGGGGAGCAGTTCTTC.

The rearrangement uses TRBV5-1 and TRBJ2-7; TRBD2 might be the D (5 bases). Germline CDR1 is SGHRS and CDR2 is YFSETQ. Deletions cut 4 bases from V and 0 bases from J, with 23 bases between. This CDR3 is 18 amino acids long. The CDR3 coding sequence is TGCGCCAGCAGCCGTATCCGGGGTACCCAACTCCGCTCCTACGAGCAGTACTTC. This encodes CASSRIRGTQLRSYEQYF.

This clone occurred once. The rearrangement uses TRBV30 and TRBJ2-7; the match to TRBD2 covers 7 bases. Trimming removed 2 bases from V and 1 base from J; junction bases left unmatched: 5. Germline V gene lookup returns CDR1 GTSNPN and CDR2 SVGIG (reference sequence). There are 14 residues in the CDR3. The CDR3 DNA follows: TGTGCCTGGAGTCTGGGGGGGGTATCCTACGAGCAGTACTTC. This gives the protein CAWSLGGVSYEQYF.